These 15 T cell receptor beta chains originate from one sample sequenced in a study of blood T cell repertoires in COVID-19. The assay was immunoSEQ multiplex PCR, and TCRdb's table has in-frame clones only and misses some. Found here are some 200,000 clones, approximately 90% of them singletons; the top ten hold around 2.1%. Material for sequencing was PBMCs or T cells enriched from blood (not recorded which). These receptors all come from a woman in her 30s who had recovered from COVID-19.

The chain is built from TRBV29-1 and TRBJ2-7, with 9 nucleotides matching TRBD1. Germline values: CDR1 SQVTM, CDR2 ANQGSEA. CDR3 length equals 13 residues. J lost 5 bases, V lost 6 bases, and 8 bases had no gene match. DNA of the CDR3: TGCAGCGTACGGGGACAGGGATTCCACGAGCAGTACTTC. Translating gives CSVRGQGFHEQYF.

The rearrangement uses TRBV7-9 and TRBJ1-1; D remains ambiguous. Germline CDR1 is SEHNR and CDR2 is FQNEAQ (reference sequence). Trimming removed 5 bases from V and 3 bases from J, with 4 bases in between. The length of the CDR3 is 11 residues. CDR3 coding DNA: TGTGCCAGCAGCGAGGACACTGAAGCTTTCTTT. Protein sequence: CASSEDTEAFF.

This chain links TRBV11-2 with TRBJ1-6, with D hard to call. CDR3 size: 14 residues. The germline gives CDR1 SGHAT, CDR2 FQNNGV. The V and J ends lost 2 bases and 10 bases respectively, with 12 bases between them. The CDR3 reads CASSLNVEGSPLHF. DNA of the CDR3: TGTGCCAGCAGCTTAAACGTAGAGGGATCACCCCTCCACTTT.

The J gene is TRBJ2-1, the V gene TRBV4-3; D gene ambiguous. The CDR3 is made up of 13 amino acids. Germline-derived CDR1 and CDR2 are LGHNA and YSLEER. Trimming pared 0 bases from V and 5 bases from J, leaving 5 bases between. For the CDR3, the DNA is TGCGCCAGCAGCCAAGATGCGGACAATGAGCAGTTCTTC. This gives the protein CASSQDADNEQFF.

CDR3 region: CASSRQGLTPQHF. The CDR3 DNA reads TGTGCCAGCAGCCGACAGGGGTTAACGCCCCAGCATTTT. V and J are TRBV7-2 and TRBJ1-5; 8 bases line up with TRBD1. Germline lookup yields CDR1 SGHTA and CDR2 FQGNSA. This CDR3 contains 13 residues. V shed 5 bases, J shed 9 bases, and the junction held 6 bases outside the gene matches.

This clone was found a few times. The V call is TRBV9, the J call TRBJ1-1; D gene ambiguous. The CDR3 runs 13 residues. From germline, CDR1 is SGDLS and CDR2 YYNGEE. V lost 4 bases and J lost 1, with 8 bases in between. CDR3 coding DNA: TGTGCCAGCAGCAGCCGGGAGAACACTGAAGCTTTCTTT. It specifies CASSSRENTEAFF.

The rearrangement uses TRBV25-1 and TRBJ1-6; 12 bases are a match to TRBD1. This CDR3 spans 15 amino acids. J was trimmed by 8 bases and V by 6 bases; bases with no gene match: 5. Germline V lookup: CDR1 MGHDK, CDR2 SYGVNS. CDR3 DNA: TGTGCCAGCAGGGGACAGGGGGCAGGTTATTCACCCCTCCACTTT. This translates into CASRGQGAGYSPLHF.

The chain uses TRBV4-3 and TRBJ2-2; D uncertain. CDR3 length: 17 residues. V was clipped by 3 bases and J by 0 bases, with 14 bases between them. Germline V gene sequence: CDR1 LGHNA, CDR2 YSLEER. The CDR3 here is CASSQSRSATNTGELFF. The CDR3 region has the DNA TGCGCCAGCAGCCAGTCTAGATCAGCAACGAACACCGGGGAGCTGTTTTTT.

The rearrangement uses TRBV7-8 and TRBJ1-1; TRBD1 agrees at 7 bases. This CDR3 is 12 amino acids long. From germline, CDR1 is SGHVS and CDR2 FQNEAQ. Trimming at V came to 4 bases and at J to 5 bases, leaving 1 base not matched to a gene. CDR3 in amino acids: CASSSGGTEAFF. CDR3 in DNA: TGTGCCAGCAGCTCAGGGGGTACTGAAGCTTTCTTT.

V usage is TRBV7-9 and J usage is TRBJ2-5, with 7 bases lining up with TRBD2. The ends lost 2 bases at V and 1 base at J; junction bases unmatched: 4. CDR3 length: 15 amino acids. In germline, CDR1 is SEHNR, CDR2 FQNEAQ (reference sequence). CDR3 sequence reads: CASSLTSVTQETQYF. The CDR3 DNA follows: TGTGCCAGCAGCTTAACTAGCGTCACCCAAGAGACCCAGTACTTC.

The V gene is TRBV20-1, the J gene TRBJ1-5, with TRBD1 identical over 9 bases. The CDR3 spans 16 residues. With V trimmed by 3 bases and J by 0 bases, 6 bases remained unmatched. Germline CDR1 and CDR2: DFQATT and SNEGSKA (reference sequence). The DNA for the CDR3 is TGCAGTGCTAGTGGGACAGGGACGAATAGCAATCAGCCCCAGCATTTT. Its translation: CSASGTGTNSNQPQHF.

The CDR3: CASSSRTGPNEKLFF. The CDR3 DNA is TGTGCCAGCAGCTCCCGGACAGGGCCTAATGAAAAACTGTTTTTT. V gene TRBV7-2 combines with J gene TRBJ1-4; TRBD1 matches 8 bases. From germline, CDR1 is SGHTA and CDR2 FQGNSA. V shed 4 bases and J 3 bases; nucleotides not matched to a gene: 4. The CDR3 runs to 15 residues. The whole variable domain, filled in from reference TRBV7-2 and TRBJ1-4, reads GAGVSQSPSNKVTEKGKDVELRCDPISGHTALYWYRQSLGQGLEFLIYFQGNSAPDKSGLPSDRFSAERTGGSVSTLTIQRTQQEDSAVYLCASSSRTGPNEKLFFGSGTQLSVL.

This chain joins TRBV30 and TRBJ1-2; D is perhaps TRBD1 (6 bases). This CDR3 spans 16 amino acids. The V gene's germline CDR1 is GTSNPN and CDR2 SVGIG (reference sequence). V was cut by 0 bases and J by 0 bases, with 14 bases left in between. The CDR3 spells CAWSVAGATTNYGYTF. The DNA for the CDR3 is TGTGCCTGGAGTGTAGCAGGGGCTACCACTAACTATGGCTACACCTTC. Using reference TRBV30 and TRBJ1-2 for the parts outside the CDR3, the full variable domain is SQTIHQWPATLVQPVGSPLSLECTVEGTSNPNLYWYRQAAGRGLQLLFYSVGIGQISSEVPQNLSASRPQDRQFILSSKKLLLSDSGFYLCAWSVAGATTNYGYTFGSGTRLTVV.

The gene calls are TRBV7-3 and TRBJ2-3; D remains ambiguous. CDR3 length equals 14 residues. Germline lookup yields CDR1 SGHTA and CDR2 FQGTGA. Trimming removed 4 bases from V and 1 base from J, with 9 bases in between. The CDR3 reads CASSSGPRTDTQYF. For the CDR3, the DNA is TGTGCCAGCAGCTCTGGGCCCCGCACAGATACGCAGTATTTT.

This chain links TRBV27 with TRBJ1-1, with a weak D call TRBD1 (6 bases). V gave up 2 bases and J gave up 5 bases, with 12 bases separating them. CDR1 MNHEY and CDR2 SMNVEV come from the germline V gene (reference sequence). CDR3 length equals 14 residues. CDR3 coding DNA: TGTGCCAGCAGTTTAACTGGCAGGGGTACTGAAGCTTTCTTT. Translation gives CASSLTGRGTEAFF.